This TCR beta chain was sequenced for a study of shared clonotypes between healthy human individuals. Overall study context: CD8 memory received one plate per donor, CD8 naive two, CD4 memory three and CD4 naive three.

Naive CD45RA+ and memory CD45RA-negative subsets were split from CD4+ cells. Here immunoSEQ multiplex PCR was the method, and the copy in TCRdb shows in-frame clones only, minus some. The table has some 2,000,000 clones, 95% seen once; the top ten hold more than 0.1%. This CDR3 region has 13 residues. The V and J ends lost 2 bases and 4 bases respectively, with 8 bases between them. Germline V gene sequence: CDR1 MNHEY, CDR2 SVGAGI. Sequenced: naive CD4+ T cells sorted from blood. Stated subset: CD45RA+ positively selected. The chain combines TRBV6-5 with TRBJ2-5, with D possibly matching TRBD1 (6 bases). This sequence originates from a man between 18 and 29 years old in good health. CDR3 amino acids: CASSYMTGETQYF. The CDR3, as DNA: TGTGCCAGCAGTTACATGACAGGAGAGACCCAGTACTTC.